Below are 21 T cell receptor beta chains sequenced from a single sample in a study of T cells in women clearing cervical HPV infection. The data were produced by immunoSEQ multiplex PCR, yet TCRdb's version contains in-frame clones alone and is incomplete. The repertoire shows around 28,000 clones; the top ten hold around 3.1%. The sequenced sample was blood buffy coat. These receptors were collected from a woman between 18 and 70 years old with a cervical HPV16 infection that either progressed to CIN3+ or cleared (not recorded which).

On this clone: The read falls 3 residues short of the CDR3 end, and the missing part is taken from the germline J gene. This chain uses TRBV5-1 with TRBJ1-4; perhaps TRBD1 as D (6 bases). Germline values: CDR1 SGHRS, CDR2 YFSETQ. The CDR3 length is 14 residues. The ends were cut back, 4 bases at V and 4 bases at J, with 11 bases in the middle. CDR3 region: CASSRDMSNEKLFF. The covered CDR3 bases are TGCGCCAGCAGCAGGGACATGAGTAATGAAAAA.

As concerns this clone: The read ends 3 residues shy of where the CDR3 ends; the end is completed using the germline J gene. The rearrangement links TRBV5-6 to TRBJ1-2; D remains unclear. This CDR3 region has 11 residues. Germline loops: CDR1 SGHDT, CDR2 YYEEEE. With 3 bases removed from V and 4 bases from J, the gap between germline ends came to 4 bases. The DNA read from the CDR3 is TGTGCCAGCAGCTACGGCTATGGC. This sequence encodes CASSYGYG. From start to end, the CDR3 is CASSYGYGYTF.

The CDR3 spells CASSDTGYSNQPQHF. The sequenced part of the CDR3 DNA is TGTGCCAGTAGTGATACAGGGTATAGCAATCAGCCC. This chain uses TRBV19 with TRBJ1-5; possible D gene TRBD1, 6 bases. The CDR3 end is not reached by the read, which stops 3 residues before it; the germline J gene fills it in. This CDR3 contains 15 residues. The germline gives CDR1 LNHDA, CDR2 SQIVND (reference sequence). V was shortened by 5 bases and J by 0 bases, with 11 bases between the two germline ends.

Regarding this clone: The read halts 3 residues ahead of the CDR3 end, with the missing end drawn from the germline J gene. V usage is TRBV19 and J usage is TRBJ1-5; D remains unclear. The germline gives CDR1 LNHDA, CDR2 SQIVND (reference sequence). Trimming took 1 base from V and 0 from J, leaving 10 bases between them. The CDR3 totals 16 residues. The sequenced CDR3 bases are TGTGCCAGTAGTATAGTCGGCGGGAGTAGCAATCAGCCC. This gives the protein CASSIVGGSSNQP. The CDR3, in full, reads CASSIVGGSSNQPQHF.

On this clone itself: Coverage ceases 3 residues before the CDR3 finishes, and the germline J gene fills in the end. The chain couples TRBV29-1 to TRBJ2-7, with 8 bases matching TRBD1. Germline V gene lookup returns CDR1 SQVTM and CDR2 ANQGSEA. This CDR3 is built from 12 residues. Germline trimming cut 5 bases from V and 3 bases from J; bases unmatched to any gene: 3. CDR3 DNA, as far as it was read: TGCAGCGTTAGCGGACAGGGCTACGAG. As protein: CSVSGQGYE. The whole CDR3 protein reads CSVSGQGYEQYF.

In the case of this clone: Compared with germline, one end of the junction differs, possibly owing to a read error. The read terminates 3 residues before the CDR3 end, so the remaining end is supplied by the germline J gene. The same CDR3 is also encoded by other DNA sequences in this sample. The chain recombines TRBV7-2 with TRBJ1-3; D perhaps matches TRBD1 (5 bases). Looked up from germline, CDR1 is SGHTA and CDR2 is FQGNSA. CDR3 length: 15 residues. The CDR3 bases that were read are TGTGCCAGCAGCTTCGGGGGGTTGGCTGGAAACACG. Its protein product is CASSFGGLAGNT. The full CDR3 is CASSFGGLAGNTIYF.

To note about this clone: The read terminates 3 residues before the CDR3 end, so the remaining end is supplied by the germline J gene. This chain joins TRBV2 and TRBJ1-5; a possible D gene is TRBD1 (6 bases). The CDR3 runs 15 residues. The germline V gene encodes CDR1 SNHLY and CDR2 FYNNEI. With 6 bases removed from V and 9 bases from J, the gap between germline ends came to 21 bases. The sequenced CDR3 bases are TGTGCCAGCAGCGCCCGGCTAGGGGGGGACGGGCCC. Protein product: CASSARLGGDGP. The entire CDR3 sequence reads CASSARLGGDGPQHF.

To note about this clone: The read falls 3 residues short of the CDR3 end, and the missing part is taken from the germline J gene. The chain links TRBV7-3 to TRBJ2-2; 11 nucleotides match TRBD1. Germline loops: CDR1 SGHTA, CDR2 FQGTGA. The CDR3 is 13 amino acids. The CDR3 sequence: CASSQGQGEKLFF. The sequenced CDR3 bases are TGTGCCAGCAGTCAGGGACAGGGGGAAAAG.

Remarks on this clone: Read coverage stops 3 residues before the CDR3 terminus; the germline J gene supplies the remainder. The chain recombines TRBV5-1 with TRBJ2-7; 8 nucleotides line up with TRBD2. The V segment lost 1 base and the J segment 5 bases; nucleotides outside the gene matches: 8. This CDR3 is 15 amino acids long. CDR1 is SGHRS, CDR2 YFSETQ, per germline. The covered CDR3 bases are TGCGCCAGCAGCTTGATAACACGGGGGGGGAACGAG. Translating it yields CASSLITRGGNE. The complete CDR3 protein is CASSLITRGGNEQYF.

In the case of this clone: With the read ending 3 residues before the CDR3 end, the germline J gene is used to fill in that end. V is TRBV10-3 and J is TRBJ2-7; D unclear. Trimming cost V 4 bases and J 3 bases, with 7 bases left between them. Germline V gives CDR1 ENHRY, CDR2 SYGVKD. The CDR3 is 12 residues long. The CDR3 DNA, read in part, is TGTGCCATCAGTGGCGACAACTACGAG. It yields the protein CAISGDNYE. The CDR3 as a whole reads CAISGDNYEQYF.

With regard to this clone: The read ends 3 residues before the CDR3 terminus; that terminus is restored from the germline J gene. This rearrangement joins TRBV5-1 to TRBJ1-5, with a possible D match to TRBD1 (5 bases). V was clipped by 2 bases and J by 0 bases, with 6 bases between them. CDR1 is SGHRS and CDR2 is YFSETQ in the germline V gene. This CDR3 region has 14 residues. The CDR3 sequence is CASSFGASNQPQHF. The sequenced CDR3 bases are TGCGCCAGCAGCTTTGGGGCTAGCAATCAGCCC.

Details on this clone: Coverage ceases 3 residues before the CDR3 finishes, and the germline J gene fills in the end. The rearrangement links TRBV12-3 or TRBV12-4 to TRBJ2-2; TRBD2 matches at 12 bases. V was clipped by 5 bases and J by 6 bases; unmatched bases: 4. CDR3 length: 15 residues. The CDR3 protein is CASSTSGGSAGELFF. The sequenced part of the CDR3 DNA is TGTGCCAGCAGTACTAGCGGGGGGTCGGCCGGGGAG.

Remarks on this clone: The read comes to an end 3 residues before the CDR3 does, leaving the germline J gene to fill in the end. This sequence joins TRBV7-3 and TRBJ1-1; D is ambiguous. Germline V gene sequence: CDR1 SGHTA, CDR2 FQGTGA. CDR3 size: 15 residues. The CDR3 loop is CASSLTPSGQETAFF. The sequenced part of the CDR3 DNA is TGTGCCAGCAGCTTAACTCCCAGCGGTCAAGAGACA.

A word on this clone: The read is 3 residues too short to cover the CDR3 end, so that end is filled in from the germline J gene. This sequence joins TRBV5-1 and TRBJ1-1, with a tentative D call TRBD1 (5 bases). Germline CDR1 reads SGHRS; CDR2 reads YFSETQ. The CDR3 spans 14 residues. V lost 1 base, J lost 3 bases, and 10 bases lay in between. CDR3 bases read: TGCGCCAGCAGCTTGTCCAGGGCAGACACTGAA. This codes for CASSLSRADTE. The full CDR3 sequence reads CASSLSRADTEAFF.

The CDR3 is CASSHGQGATGANVLTF. The covered CDR3 bases are TGTGCCAGCAGCCACGGACAGGGGGCGACTGGGGCCAACGTC. The chain uses TRBV4-2 and TRBJ2-6, with 11 bases lining up with TRBD1. Coverage ceases 3 residues before the CDR3 finishes, and the germline J gene fills in the end. The CDR3 runs 17 residues. With V trimmed by 3 bases and J by 2 bases, 3 bases remained unmatched. In germline, CDR1 is LGHNA, CDR2 YNFKEQ.

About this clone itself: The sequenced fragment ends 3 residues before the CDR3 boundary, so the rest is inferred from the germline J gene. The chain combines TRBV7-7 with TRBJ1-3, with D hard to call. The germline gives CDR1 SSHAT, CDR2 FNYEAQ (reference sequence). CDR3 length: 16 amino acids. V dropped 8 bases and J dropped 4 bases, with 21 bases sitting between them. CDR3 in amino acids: CASGISTKQIGNTIYF. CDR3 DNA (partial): TGTGCCAGCGGTATATCGACAAAGCAAATCGGAAACACC.

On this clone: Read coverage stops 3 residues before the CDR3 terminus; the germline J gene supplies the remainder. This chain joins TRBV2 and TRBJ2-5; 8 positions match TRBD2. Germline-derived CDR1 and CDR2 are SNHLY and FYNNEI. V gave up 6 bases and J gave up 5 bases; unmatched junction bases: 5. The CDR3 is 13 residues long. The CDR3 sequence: CASSGGAAETQYF. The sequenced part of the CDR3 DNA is TGTGCCAGCAGCGGGGGGGCGGCTGAGACC.

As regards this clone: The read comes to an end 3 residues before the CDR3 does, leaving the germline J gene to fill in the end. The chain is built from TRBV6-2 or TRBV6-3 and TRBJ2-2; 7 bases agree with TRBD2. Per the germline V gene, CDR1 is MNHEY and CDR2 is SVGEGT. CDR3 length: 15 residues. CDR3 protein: CASSYSGSRGEKLFF. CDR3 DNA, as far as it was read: TGTGCCAGCAGTTACTCCGGCAGCCGGGGGGAAAAG.

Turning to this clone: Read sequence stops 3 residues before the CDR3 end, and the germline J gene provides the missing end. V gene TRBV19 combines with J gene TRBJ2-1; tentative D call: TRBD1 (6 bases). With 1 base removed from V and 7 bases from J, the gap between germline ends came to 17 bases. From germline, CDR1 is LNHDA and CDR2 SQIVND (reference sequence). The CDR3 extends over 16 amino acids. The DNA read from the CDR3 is TGTGCCAGTAGTATAGTAGGGGCAGGGGTTGGGAATGAG. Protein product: CASSIVGAGVGNE. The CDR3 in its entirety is CASSIVGAGVGNEQFF. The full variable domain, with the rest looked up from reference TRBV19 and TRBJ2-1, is DGGITQSPKYLFRKEGQNVTLSCEQNLNHDAMYWYRQDPGQGLRLIYYSQIVNDFQKGDIAEGYSVSREKKESFPLTVTSAQKNPTAFYLCASSIVGAGVGNEQFFGPGTRLTVL.

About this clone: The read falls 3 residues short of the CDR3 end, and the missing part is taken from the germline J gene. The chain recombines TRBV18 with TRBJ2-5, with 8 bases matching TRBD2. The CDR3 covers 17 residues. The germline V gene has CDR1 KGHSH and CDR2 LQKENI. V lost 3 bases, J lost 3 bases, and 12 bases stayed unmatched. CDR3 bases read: TGTGCCAGCTCACCGACTATCTTTGCGGGGGGCAAAGAGACC. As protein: CASSPTIFAGGKET. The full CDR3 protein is CASSPTIFAGGKETQYF.

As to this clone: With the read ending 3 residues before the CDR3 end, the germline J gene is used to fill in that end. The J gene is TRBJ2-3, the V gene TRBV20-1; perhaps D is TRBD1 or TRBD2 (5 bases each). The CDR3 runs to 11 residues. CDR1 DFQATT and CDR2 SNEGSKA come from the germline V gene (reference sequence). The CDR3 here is CSASLRETQYF. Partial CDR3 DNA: TGCAGTGCTAGCCTCAGGGAGACG.